The text below deals with one T cell receptor beta chain. The data originate from a study of blood T cell repertoires in COVID-19. Turning to the study itself: COVID-19 samples from acute and convalescent phases originated in the United States, Italy and Spain. Nucleic acid was either cDNA or gDNA, and it came from T cells, B-cell-depleted T cells, or PBMCs.

TCRdb's copy holds only in-frame clones and misses some; the assay was immunoSEQ multiplex PCR. The data contain approximately 210,000 clones, 70% to 90% of them singletons. The CDR3 extends over 14 amino acids. The germline V gene encodes CDR1 WNHNN and CDR2 SYGVQD (reference sequence). V was cut by 3 bases and J by 4 bases, with 9 bases left in between. Sequencing was carried out using peripheral blood. This chain joins TRBV10-1 and TRBJ2-2; D might be TRBD1 (6 bases). This TCR was recovered from a woman aged 50 to 60 with active or convalescent COVID-19. The CDR3 DNA reads TGCGCCAGCAGTGAAGGGGGTAGCACCGGGGAGCTGTTTTTT. As protein: CASSEGGSTGELFF.